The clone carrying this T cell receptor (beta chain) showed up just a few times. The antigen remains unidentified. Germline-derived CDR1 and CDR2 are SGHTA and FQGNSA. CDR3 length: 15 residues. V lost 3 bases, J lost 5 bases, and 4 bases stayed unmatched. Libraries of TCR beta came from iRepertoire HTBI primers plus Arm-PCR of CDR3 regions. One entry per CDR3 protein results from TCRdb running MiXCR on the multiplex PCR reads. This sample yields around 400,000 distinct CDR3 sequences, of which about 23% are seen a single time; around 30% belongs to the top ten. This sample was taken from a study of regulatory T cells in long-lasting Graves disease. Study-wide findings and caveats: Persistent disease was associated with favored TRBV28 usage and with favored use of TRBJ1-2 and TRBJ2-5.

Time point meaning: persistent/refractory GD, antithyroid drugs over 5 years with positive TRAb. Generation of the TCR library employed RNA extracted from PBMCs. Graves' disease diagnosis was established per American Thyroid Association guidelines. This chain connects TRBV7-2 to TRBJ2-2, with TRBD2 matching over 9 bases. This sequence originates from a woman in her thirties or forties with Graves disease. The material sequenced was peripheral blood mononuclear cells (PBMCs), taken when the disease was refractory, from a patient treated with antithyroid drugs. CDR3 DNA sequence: TGTGCCAGCAGCTTCAGGACTAGCGAGACCGGGGAGCTGTTTTTT. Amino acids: CASSFRTSETGELFF. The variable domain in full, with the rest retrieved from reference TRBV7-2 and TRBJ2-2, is GAGVSQSPSNKVTEKGKDVELRCDPISGHTALYWYRQSLGQGLEFLIYFQGNSAPDKSGLPSDRFSAERTGGSVSTLTIQRTQQEDSAVYLCASSFRTSETGELFFGEGSRLTVL.